Sequencing of this T cell receptor beta chain was carried out in a study of breast tumors, draining lymph nodes, adjacent tissues. Findings and caveats of the study: Tumor TCR diversity was below lymph nodes but above nontumor tissue. Luminal-like breast cancer showed significantly higher tumor–nontumor repertoire similarity than basal-like. Data only fit, rather than demonstrated, lymph node origin of most tumor T cells. Findings are consistent with lymph node origin and intratumoral expansion of most tumor T cells.

Germline V gives CDR1 SEHNR, CDR2 FQNEAQ (reference sequence). Trimming removed 1 base at V and 8 bases at J, with 21 bases between. This CDR3 spans 18 amino acids. A word on this clonotype: Its antigen is unknown.

The lymph nodes were axillary draining lymph nodes from breast cancer patients. TCRdb reanalysed the multiplex PCR reads using MiXCR and keeps one entry per CDR3 protein. The repertoire has around 130,000 distinct CDR3 sequences, approximately 32% of them found once; the top ten carry about 2.3%. The sequence was collected from a female donor with breast cancer. Some clones in this sample may be carry-over from other donors' samples. The V and J genes are TRBV7-9 and TRBJ1-6; maybe TRBD1 (6 bases). Sequenced: axillary lymph node tissue. The CDR3: CASSLGLITGAEYSPLHF. The CDR3, as DNA: TGTGCCAGCAGCTTAGGTTTGATAACGGGGGCGGAATATTCACCCCTCCACTTT.